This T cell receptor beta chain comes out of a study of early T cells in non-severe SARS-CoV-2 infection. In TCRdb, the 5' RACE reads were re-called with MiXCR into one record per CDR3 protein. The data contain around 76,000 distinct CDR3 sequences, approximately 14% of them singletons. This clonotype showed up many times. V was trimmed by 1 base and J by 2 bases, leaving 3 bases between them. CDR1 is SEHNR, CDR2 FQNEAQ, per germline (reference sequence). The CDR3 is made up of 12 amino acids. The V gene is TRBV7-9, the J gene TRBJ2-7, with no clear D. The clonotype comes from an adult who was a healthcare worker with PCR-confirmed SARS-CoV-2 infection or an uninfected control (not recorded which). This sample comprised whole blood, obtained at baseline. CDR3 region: CASSLVPYEQYF. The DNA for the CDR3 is TGTGCCAGCAGCTTAGTCCCCTACGAGCAGTACTTC.